This T cell receptor beta chain emerged from a study of blood T cell repertoires in COVID-19. Across the study: Italy, Spain and the United States were the sources of the convalescent and acute COVID-19 samples.

Original processing methods: From reference gene primer amplification, estimates of nucleated cell counts were derived. The protocol was immunoSEQ multiplex PCR, while the TCRdb copy is restricted to in-frame clones and leaves out a portion. V and J calls and clone size are copied from that table; D and trimming were computed from the DNA. The sample has 68,000 or so clones; 88% are singletons. Per the germline V gene, CDR1 is KGHSH and CDR2 is LQKENI. The CDR3 consists of 14 residues. V lost 4 bases and J 7 bases, leaving 14 bases between the germline ends. The V and J genes are TRBV18 and TRBJ2-1, with TRBD1 as a possible D gene (6 bases). Material: peripheral blood. The clonotype was recovered from a human donor in a cohort sampled during active COVID-19. The CDR3 bases are TGTGCCAGCTCACTCTCTACACAGGGAAATGAGCAGTTCTTC. Its translation: CASSLSTQGNEQFF.